Listed here are 6 T cell receptor beta chains from one sample, sequenced in a study of T cell repertoires in cytomegalovirus infection. TCRdb itself ran the reads through MiXCR, one entry per CDR3 protein. The sample holds about 260,000 distinct CDR3 sequences, roughly an eighth seen once. The specimen was PBMCs. The receptor source for this set is a human donor in good health (CMV status not recorded). Some clones in this sample may be carry-over from other donors' samples.

The rearrangement links TRBV6-2 or TRBV6-3 to TRBJ2-3, with D hard to call. Germline CDR1 is MNHEY and CDR2 is SVGEGT. The V end lost 7 bases, the J end lost 1 base, and 6 bases lay between the germline ends. The CDR3 extends over 12 amino acids. CDR3 DNA: TGTGCCAGCATAAGCGGCACAGATACGCAGTATTTT. As protein: CASISGTDTQYF.

The rearrangement links TRBV5-1 to TRBJ2-3; tentatively, D is TRBD2 (6 bases). V lost 1 base and J 3 bases, leaving 15 bases between the germline ends. The CDR3 has 16 residues. Per germline, CDR1 SGHRS and CDR2 YFSETQ. As DNA, the CDR3 is TGCGCCAGCAGCTTGCGGGCGGGAAGTTCTACAGATACGCAGTATTTT. Amino acid sequence: CASSLRAGSSTDTQYF.

The chain recombines TRBV20-1 with TRBJ1-2, with D unresolved. The CDR3 sequence is 12 residues long. V lost 3 bases to trimming and J lost 4 bases, with 9 bases between them. In germline, CDR1 is DFQATT, CDR2 SNEGSKA (reference sequence). The CDR3 reads CSASGDIYGYTF. The CDR3 DNA is TGCAGTGCTAGCGGGGATATCTATGGCTACACCTTC.

This clonotype was observed at least ten times. This sequence joins TRBV6-2 or TRBV6-3 and TRBJ2-1; D remains ambiguous. The V gene lost 7 bases and the J gene lost 4 bases, with 8 bases spanning the gap. Per germline, CDR1 MNHEY and CDR2 SVGEGT. CDR3 size: 12 residues. The CDR3 DNA follows: TGTGCCAGCAACGGAGCGTACAATGAGCAGTTCTTC. It yields the protein CASNGAYNEQFF.

This clonotype occurred a few times. This rearrangement joins TRBV20-1 to TRBJ1-5; no clear D gene. V lost 5 bases to trimming and J lost 10 bases, with 9 bases between them. The germline CDR1 and CDR2 sequences are DFQATT and SNEGSKA (reference sequence). This CDR3 spans 10 amino acids. The CDR3 DNA reads TGCAGTGCTGGCGACCGACCCCAGCATTTT. It encodes CSAGDRPQHF.

This clonotype showed up just a few times. The rearrangement joins TRBV5-5 to TRBJ2-2; TRBD2 matches 12 bases. Germline trimming cut 0 bases from V and 5 bases from J; bases unmatched to any gene: 2. The CDR3 has 16 residues. CDR1 and CDR2 (germline): SGHKS, YYEKEE (reference sequence). The CDR3 here is CASSLASGRVTGELFF. The CDR3 DNA reads as TGTGCCAGCAGCTTGGCTAGCGGGAGGGTGACCGGGGAGCTGTTTTTT.